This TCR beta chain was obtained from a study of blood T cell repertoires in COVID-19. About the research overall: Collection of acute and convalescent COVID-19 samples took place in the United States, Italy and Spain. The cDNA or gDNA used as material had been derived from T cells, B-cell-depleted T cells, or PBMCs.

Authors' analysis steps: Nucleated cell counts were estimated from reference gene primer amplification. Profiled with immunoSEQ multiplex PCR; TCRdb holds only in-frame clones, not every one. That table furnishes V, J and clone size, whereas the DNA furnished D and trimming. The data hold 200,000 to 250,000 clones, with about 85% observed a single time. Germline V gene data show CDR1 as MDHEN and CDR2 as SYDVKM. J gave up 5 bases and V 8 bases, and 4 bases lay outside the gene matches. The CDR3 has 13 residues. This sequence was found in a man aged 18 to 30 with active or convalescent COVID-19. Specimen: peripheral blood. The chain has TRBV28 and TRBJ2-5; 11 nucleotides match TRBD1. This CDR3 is CASGQGARETQYF. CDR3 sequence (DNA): TGTGCCAGCGGACAGGGGGCGCGGGAGACCCAGTACTTC.